This T cell receptor beta chain was retrieved from a study of T cells in Graves' hyperthyroidism and ophthalmopathy. As for the study in general: Pretreatment peripheral blood was obtained at initial diagnosis.

CDR3 length: 16 residues. The germline V gene has CDR1 SGHRS and CDR2 YFSETQ. Trimming removed 4 bases from V and 5 bases from J, with 21 bases in between. Amplification of TCR beta CDR3 regions was performed using RNA transcripts as template. HTBI primers were used for first-round RT-PCR of the TCR CDR3. Via MiXCR, TCRdb re-called the multiplex PCR reads, giving one row per CDR3 protein. The sample holds about 600,000 distinct CDR3 sequences, 14% seen once. This clonotype was sampled from a woman aged 18 to 35 with Graves' ophthalmopathy. This chain joins TRBV5-1 and TRBJ2-5, with D perhaps matching TRBD2 (6 bases). Sequences were obtained from blood. The CDR3 DNA is TGCGCCAGCAGCGGTGCTAGCGAGTCACTGGGGGAGACCCAGTACTTC. This codes for CASSGASESLGETQYF.